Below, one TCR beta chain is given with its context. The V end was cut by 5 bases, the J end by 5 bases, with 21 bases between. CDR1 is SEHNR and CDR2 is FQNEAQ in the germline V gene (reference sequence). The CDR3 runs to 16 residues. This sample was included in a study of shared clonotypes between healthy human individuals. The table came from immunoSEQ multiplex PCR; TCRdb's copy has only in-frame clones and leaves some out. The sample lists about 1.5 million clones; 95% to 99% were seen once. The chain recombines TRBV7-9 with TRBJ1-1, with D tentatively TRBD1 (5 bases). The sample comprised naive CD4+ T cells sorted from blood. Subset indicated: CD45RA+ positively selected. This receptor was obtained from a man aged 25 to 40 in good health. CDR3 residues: CASSPGRLRGGTEAFF. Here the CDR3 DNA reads TGTGCCAGCAGCCCAGGGCGCCTAAGGGGAGGAACTGAAGCTTTCTTT.